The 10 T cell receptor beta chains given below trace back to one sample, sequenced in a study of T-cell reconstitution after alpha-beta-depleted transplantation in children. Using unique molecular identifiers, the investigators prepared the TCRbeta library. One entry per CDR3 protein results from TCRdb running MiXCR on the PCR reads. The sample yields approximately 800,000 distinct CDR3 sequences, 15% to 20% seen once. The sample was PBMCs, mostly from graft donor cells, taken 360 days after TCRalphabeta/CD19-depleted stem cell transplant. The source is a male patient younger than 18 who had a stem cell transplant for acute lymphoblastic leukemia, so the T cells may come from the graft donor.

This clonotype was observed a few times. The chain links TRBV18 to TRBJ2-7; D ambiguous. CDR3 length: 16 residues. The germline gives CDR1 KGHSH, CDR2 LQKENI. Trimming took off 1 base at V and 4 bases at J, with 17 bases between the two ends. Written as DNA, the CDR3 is TGTGCCAGCTCACCACAGAGTAGCAGGACCAAATACGAGCAGTACTTC. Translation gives CASSPQSSRTKYEQYF.

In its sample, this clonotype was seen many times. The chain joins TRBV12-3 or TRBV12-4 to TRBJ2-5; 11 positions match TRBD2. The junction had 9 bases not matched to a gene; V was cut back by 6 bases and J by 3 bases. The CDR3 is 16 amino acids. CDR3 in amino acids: CASSQTSGSGEETQYF. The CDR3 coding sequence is TGTGCCAGCAGCCAAACTAGCGGGAGTGGGGAAGAGACCCAGTACTTC.

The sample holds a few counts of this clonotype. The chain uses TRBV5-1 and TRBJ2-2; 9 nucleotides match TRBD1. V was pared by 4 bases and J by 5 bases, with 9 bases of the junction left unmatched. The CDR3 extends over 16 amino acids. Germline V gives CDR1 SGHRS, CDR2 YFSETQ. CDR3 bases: TGCGCCAGCAGCCGTTCGGGACAGGGTAGAACCGGGGAGCTGTTTTTT. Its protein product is CASSRSGQGRTGELFF. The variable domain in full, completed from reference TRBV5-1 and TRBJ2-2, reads KAGVTQTPRYLIKTRGQQVTLSCSPISGHRSVSWYQQTPGQGLQFLFEYFSETQRNKGNFPGRFSGRQFSNSRSEMNVSTLELGDSALYLCASSRSGQGRTGELFFGEGSRLTVL.

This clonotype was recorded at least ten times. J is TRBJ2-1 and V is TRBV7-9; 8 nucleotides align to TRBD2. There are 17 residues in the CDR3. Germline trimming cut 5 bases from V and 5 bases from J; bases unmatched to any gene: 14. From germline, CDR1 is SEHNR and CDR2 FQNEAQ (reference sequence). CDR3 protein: CASSTSPGLDRDNEQFF. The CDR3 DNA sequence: TGTGCCAGCAGCACTAGCCCGGGACTAGATAGGGACAATGAGCAGTTCTTC. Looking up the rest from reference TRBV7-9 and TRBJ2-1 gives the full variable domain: DTGVSQNPRHKITKRGQNVTFRCDPISEHNRLYWYRQTLGQGPEFLTYFQNEAQLEKSRLLSDRFSAERPKGSFSTLEIQRTEQGDSAMYLCASSTSPGLDRDNEQFFGPGTRLTVL.

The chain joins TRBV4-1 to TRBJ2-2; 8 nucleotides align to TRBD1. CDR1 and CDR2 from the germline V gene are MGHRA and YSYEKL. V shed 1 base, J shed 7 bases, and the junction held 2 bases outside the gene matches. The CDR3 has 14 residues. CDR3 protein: CASSQGQGIGELFF. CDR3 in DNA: TGCGCCAGCAGCCAAGGACAGGGGATCGGGGAGCTGTTTTTT.

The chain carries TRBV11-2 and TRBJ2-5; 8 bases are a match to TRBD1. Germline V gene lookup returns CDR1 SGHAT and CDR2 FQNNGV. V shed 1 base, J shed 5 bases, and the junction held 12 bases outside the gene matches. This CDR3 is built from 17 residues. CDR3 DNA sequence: TGTGCCAGCAGCTTAGGAATCAGGACAGGGTTTGGTGAGACCCAGTACTTC. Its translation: CASSLGIRTGFGETQYF.

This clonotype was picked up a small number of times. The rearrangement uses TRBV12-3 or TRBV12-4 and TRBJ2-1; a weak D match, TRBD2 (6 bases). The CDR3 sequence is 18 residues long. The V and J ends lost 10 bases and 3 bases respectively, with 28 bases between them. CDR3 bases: TGTGCCACCCTCCGGGGCGGAGGGCCCACAGACGGCTACAATGAGCAGTTCTTC. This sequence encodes CATLRGGGPTDGYNEQFF.

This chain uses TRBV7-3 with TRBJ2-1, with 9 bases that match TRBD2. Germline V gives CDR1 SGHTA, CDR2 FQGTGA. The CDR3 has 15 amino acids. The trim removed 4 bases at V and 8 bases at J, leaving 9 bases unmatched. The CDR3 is CASSSPREGNYEQFF. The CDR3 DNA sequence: TGTGCCAGCAGCTCACCGCGGGAGGGAAATTATGAGCAGTTCTTC.

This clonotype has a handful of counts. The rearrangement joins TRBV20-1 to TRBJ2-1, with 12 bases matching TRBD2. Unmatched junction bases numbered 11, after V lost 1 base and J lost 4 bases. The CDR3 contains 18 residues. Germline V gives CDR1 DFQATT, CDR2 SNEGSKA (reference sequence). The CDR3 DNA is TGCAGTGCTAGAGCCTACCGACTAGCGGGAGTAGCTTACAATGAGCAGTTCTTC. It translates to CSARAYRLAGVAYNEQFF.

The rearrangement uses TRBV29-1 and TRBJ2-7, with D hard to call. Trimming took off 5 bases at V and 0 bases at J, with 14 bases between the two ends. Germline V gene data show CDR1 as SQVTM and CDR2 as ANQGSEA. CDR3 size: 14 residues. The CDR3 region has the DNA TGCAGCGTTTTGACGGTTCCCAGCTCCTACGAGCAGTACTTC. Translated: CSVLTVPSSYEQYF.